Described below is a single T cell receptor (beta chain) sequence and its context. Its target is unknown. Researchers amplified the TCR beta CDR3 regions from RNA transcripts. The HTBI primer set drove a first-round RT-PCR of the TCR CDR3. In TCRdb, the multiplex PCR reads were re-called with MiXCR into one record per CDR3 protein. The sample includes roughly 500,000 distinct CDR3 sequences, less than 25% of them seen just once. This sample stems from a study of T cells in Graves' hyperthyroidism and ophthalmopathy. Study results and caveats: Appearing also in blood were most of the thyroid clonotypes expanded above 0.001.

The CDR3 sequence is 17 residues long. The germline V gene encodes CDR1 MDHEN and CDR2 SYDVKM. V shed 3 bases and J 4 bases; nucleotides not matched to a gene: 12. Disease lasting under 3 months, a NOSPECS grade of at least 4, and a Clinical Activity Score of at least 3 were features of the ophthalmopathy patients. The source of the PBMCs was less than 12 ml of fresh peripheral blood. The sample comprised blood. The rearrangement joins TRBV28 to TRBJ1-1; TRBD1 matches at 9 bases. The receptor was isolated from a woman aged 70 to 79 with Graves' ophthalmopathy. CDR3 sequence: CASSLAGGGQGSTEAFF. In DNA, the CDR3 is TGTGCCAGCAGTTTGGCGGGGGGGGGACAGGGAAGCACTGAAGCTTTCTTT.